This T cell receptor (beta chain) was retrieved from a study of shared clonotypes between healthy human individuals. Method: immunoSEQ multiplex PCR; TCRdb's copy keeps in-frame clones and lacks some. The sample records more than 900,000 clones, approximately 80% being singletons. As for this clone: Antigen: not known.

The CDR3 is 17 residues long. Germline CDR1 is SSHAT and CDR2 is FNYEAQ (reference sequence). The V end was cut by 5 bases, the J end by 0 bases, with 14 bases between. Points from the study as a whole: Represented diversity (both genetic and exposure-history) was limited by the small number of donors.

The V call is TRBV7-7, the J call TRBJ2-6; no definite D call. This clonotype was obtained from a man between 18 and 35 years old in good health. Some clones in this sample may be carry-over from other donors' samples. The sequencing input was memory CD4+ T cells from PBMCs. Subset described: CD45RA-negative fraction. CDR3 protein: CASSTYSQASGANVLTF. CDR3 nucleotides: TGTGCCAGCAGCACTTATTCCCAGGCCTCTGGGGCCAACGTCCTGACTTTC. Full variable domain (remainder filled in from reference TRBV7-7 and TRBJ2-6): GAGVSQSPRYKVTKRGQDVTLRCDPISSHATLYWYQQALGQGPEFLTYFNYEAQPDKSGLPSDRFSAERPEGSISTLTIQRTEQRDSAMYRCASSTYSQASGANVLTFGAGSRLTVL.